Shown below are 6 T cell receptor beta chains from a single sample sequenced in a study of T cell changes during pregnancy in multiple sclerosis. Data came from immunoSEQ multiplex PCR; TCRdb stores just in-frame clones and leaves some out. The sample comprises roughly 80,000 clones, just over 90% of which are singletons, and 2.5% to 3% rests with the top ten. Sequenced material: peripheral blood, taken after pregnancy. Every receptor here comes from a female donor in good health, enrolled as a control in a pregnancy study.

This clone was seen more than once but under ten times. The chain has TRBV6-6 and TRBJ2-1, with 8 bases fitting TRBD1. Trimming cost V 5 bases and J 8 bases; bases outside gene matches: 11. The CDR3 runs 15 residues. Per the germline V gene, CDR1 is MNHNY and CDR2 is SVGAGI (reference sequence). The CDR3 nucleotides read TGTGCCAGCAGTAACCAGGGGGCACACGGGGATGAGCAGTTCTTC. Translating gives CASSNQGAHGDEQFF.

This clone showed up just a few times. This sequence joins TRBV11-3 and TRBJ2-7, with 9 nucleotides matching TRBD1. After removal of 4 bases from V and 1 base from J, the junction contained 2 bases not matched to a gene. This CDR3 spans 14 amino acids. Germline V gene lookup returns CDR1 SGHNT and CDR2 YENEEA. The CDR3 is CASSSGTGSYEQYF. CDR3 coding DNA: TGTGCCAGCAGCTCCGGGACAGGGTCCTACGAGCAGTACTTC.

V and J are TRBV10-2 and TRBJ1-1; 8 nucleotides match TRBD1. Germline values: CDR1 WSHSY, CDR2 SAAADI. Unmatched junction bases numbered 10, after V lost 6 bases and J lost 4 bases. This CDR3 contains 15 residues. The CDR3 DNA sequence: TGCGCCAGCAGAGAAAACTCAGGGGGCTTCACTGAAGCTTTCTTT. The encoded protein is CASRENSGGFTEAFF.

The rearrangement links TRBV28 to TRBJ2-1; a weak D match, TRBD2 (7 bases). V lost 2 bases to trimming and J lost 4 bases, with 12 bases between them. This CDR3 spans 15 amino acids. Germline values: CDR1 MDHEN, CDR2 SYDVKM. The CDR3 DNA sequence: TGTGCCAGCAGTTTAAGCGGGACACCTTACAATGAGCAGTTCTTC. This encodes CASSLSGTPYNEQFF.

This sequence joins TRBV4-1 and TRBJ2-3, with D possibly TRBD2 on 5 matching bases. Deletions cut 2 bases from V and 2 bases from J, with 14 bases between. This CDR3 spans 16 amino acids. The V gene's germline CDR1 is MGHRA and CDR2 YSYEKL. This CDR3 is CASSQLLGADTDTQYF. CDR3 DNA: TGCGCCAGCAGCCAACTTTTGGGAGCGGACACAGATACGCAGTATTTT.

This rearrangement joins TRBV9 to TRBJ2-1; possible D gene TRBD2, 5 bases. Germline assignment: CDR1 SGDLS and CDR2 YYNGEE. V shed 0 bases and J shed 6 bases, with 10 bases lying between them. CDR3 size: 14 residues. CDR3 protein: CASSVDPGINEQFF. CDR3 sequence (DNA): TGTGCCAGCAGCGTAGATCCGGGGATCAATGAGCAGTTCTTC.